One sample yielded the 4 T cell receptor beta chains listed below, sequenced in a study of blood T cell repertoires in COVID-19. Some clones are missing from TCRdb's copy, which holds only in-frame ones; the method was immunoSEQ multiplex PCR. The repertoire has 360,000 or so clones, around 90% of them found once; the top ten carry roughly 6.8%. Sequences were obtained from peripheral blood. These receptors all stem from a man younger than 35 with active or convalescent COVID-19.

The chain links TRBV28 to TRBJ2-6; the D gene is possibly TRBD1 (6 bases). Germline lookup yields CDR1 MDHEN and CDR2 SYDVKM. CDR3 length equals 16 residues. V was cut by 8 bases and J by 3 bases, with 17 bases left in between. DNA of the CDR3: TGTGCCAGCCCTGAGAGGGGGTGGGTTGGGGCCAACGTCCTGACTTTC. This gives the protein CASPERGWVGANVLTF.

J is TRBJ1-5 and V is TRBV10-3; a weak D match, TRBD1 (6 bases). The V end lost 2 bases, the J end lost 0 bases, and 14 bases lay between the germline ends. Germline loops: CDR1 ENHRY, CDR2 SYGVKD. The CDR3 is 17 residues long. The CDR3 region is CAISELFGTYSNQPQHF. The CDR3 DNA is TGTGCCATCAGTGAGCTATTTGGGACATATAGCAATCAGCCCCAGCATTTT.

The J gene is TRBJ1-2, the V gene TRBV4-3; 9 bases are a match to TRBD1. The V and J ends lost 4 bases and 7 bases, in that order; junction bases with no gene match: 13. The CDR3 runs 16 residues. CDR1 and CDR2 from the germline V gene are LGHNA and YSLEER. Written as DNA, the CDR3 is TGCGCCAGCAGCCCTGGGACAGGGTCCCCCTGGGGTGGCTACACCTTC. Its translation: CASSPGTGSPWGGYTF.

This chain connects TRBV16 to TRBJ1-6; 10 nucleotides align to TRBD1. Germline V gene lookup returns CDR1 KGHSY and CDR2 FQNENV. This CDR3 is built from 15 residues. V trimming: 4 bases; J trimming: 5 bases; junction bases outside the gene matches: 2. The CDR3: CASSPGTGDNSPLHF. CDR3 DNA sequence: TGTGCCAGCAGCCCAGGGACAGGGGATAATTCACCCCTCCACTTT. The full variable domain, in which reference TRBV16 and TRBJ1-6 provide the parts outside the CDR3, is GEEVAQTPKHLVRGEGQKAKLYCAPIKGHSYVFWYQQVLKNEFKFLISFQNENVFDETGMPKERFSAKCLPNSPCSLEIQATKLEDSAVYFCASSPGTGDNSPLHFGNGTRLTVT.